This is a list of T cell receptor beta chains from one sample in a study of OX40 agonist ivuxolimab in advanced cancers. Profiled with immunoSEQ multiplex PCR; TCRdb holds only in-frame clones, not every one. The sample includes tens of thousands of clones, 85% to 90% of them seen just once. This specimen was CD4+ or CD8+ T cells sorted from blood, taken in a trial of the OX40 agonist ivuxolimab. These receptors came from an adult with an advanced solid tumor such as melanoma, head and neck, liver or kidney cancer. CDR3s include the opening cysteine and the closing phenylalanine or tryptophan. Fields, in order: D gene, clone size, J gene, V gene, CDR3 DNA, CDR3 protein. The D gene is left open where the match is weak. Expanded clones get a size class; other rows say once, few or many, or leave the size out.

D gene: TRBD2
clone size: .
J gene: TRBJ2-2
V gene: TRBV11-2
CDR3 DNA: TGTGCCAGCAGCCGCCTGGGACTAGCGGGAGGCACCGGGGAGCTGTTTTTT
CDR3 protein: CASSRLGLAGGTGELFF

D gene: .
clone size: .
J gene: TRBJ1-1
V gene: TRBV18
CDR3 DNA: TGTGCCAGCTCAGATGCGAAGGGCAACACTGAAGCTTTCTTT
CDR3 protein: CASSDAKGNTEAFF

D gene: .
clone size: .
J gene: TRBJ1-2
V gene: TRBV6-5
CDR3 DNA: TGTGCCAGCAGTTACAAGGGAAACTATGGCTACACCTTC
CDR3 protein: CASSYKGNYGYTF

D gene: .
clone size: .
J gene: TRBJ1-3
V gene: TRBV28
CDR3 DNA: TGTGCCAGCAGTTCCACAGGGAGATGGAGTTCTGGAAACACCATATATTTT
CDR3 protein: CASSSTGRWSSGNTIYF

D gene: .
clone size: .
J gene: TRBJ2-1
V gene: TRBV6-5
CDR3 DNA: TGTGCCAGCAGTTACTCTCCCGCCTACAATGAGCAGTTCTTC
CDR3 protein: CASSYSPAYNEQFF

D gene: .
clone size: .
J gene: TRBJ2-2
V gene: TRBV11-3
CDR3 DNA: TGTGCCAGCAGCTTCGGTGGGCGCGGAGGTACCGGGGAGCTGTTTTTT
CDR3 protein: CASSFGGRGGTGELFF

D gene: .
clone size: .
J gene: TRBJ2-1
V gene: TRBV28
CDR3 DNA: TGTGCCAGCAGTTTATCTTCAGGGTTGGGGACCTTAGAGAATGAGCAGTTCTTC
CDR3 protein: CASSLSSGLGTLENEQFF

D gene: TRBD1
clone size: .
J gene: TRBJ2-2
V gene: TRBV6-1
CDR3 DNA: TGTGCCAGCAGTGAAGTCCCAGGGGGTACCGGGGAGCTGTTTTTT
CDR3 protein: CASSEVPGGTGELFF

D gene: TRBD2
clone size: .
J gene: TRBJ2-7
V gene: TRBV10-3
CDR3 DNA: TGTGCCATCAGTACTCTAGCGGGAGGGCCGAACGAGCAGTACTTC
CDR3 protein: CAISTLAGGPNEQYF

D gene: TRBD2
clone size: .
J gene: TRBJ2-1
V gene: TRBV15
CDR3 DNA: TGTGCCACCAGCAGAGACCCTGGCGGGAGGGCTAATGAGCAGTTCTTC
CDR3 protein: CATSRDPGGRANEQFF

D gene: .
clone size: .
J gene: TRBJ1-2
V gene: TRBV6-6
CDR3 DNA: TGTGCCAGCAGTCCCTACCCCGAGATGGGCTACACCTTC
CDR3 protein: CASSPYPEMGYTF

D gene: .
clone size: .
J gene: TRBJ1-5
V gene: TRBV2
CDR3 DNA: TGTGCCAGCAGTGAGCCCCTGATCCATCAGCCCCAGCATTTT
CDR3 protein: CASSEPLIHQPQHF

D gene: TRBD1
clone size: .
J gene: TRBJ1-3
V gene: TRBV4-1
CDR3 DNA: TGCGCCAGCAGCCAAGAACAGGGGAGTTTAAACACCATATATTTT
CDR3 protein: CASSQEQGSLNTIYF

D gene: TRBD1
clone size: .
J gene: TRBJ2-7
V gene: TRBV7-6
CDR3 DNA: TGTGCCAGCAGCTTAACCGGACAGGGATCCTACGAGCAGTACTTC
CDR3 protein: CASSLTGQGSYEQYF

D gene: .
clone size: once
J gene: TRBJ1-2
V gene: TRBV10-2
CDR3 DNA: TGCGCCAGCAGTGAGTCAGGGGTAGGCGGCTACACCTTC
CDR3 protein: CASSESGVGGYTF

D gene: TRBD2
clone size: .
J gene: TRBJ2-1
V gene: TRBV25-1
CDR3 DNA: TGTGCCAGCAGTGGGGCTAGCGGGCCTGATGAGCAGTTCTTC
CDR3 protein: CASSGASGPDEQFF

D gene: .
clone size: .
J gene: TRBJ2-2
V gene: TRBV6-7
CDR3 DNA: TGTGCCAGCAGTTACGTGACAAGGGAAAGCTGGGGGGAGCTGTTTTTT
CDR3 protein: CASSYVTRESWGELFF

D gene: TRBD2
clone size: .
J gene: TRBJ2-1
V gene: TRBV2
CDR3 DNA: TGTGCCAGCACCCCAAAAGCGGGAGCCCATGAGCAGTTCTTC
CDR3 protein: CASTPKAGAHEQFF

D gene: TRBD2
clone size: once
J gene: TRBJ2-1
V gene: TRBV9
CDR3 DNA: TGTGCCAGCAGCGTACCCCGGGTGGGTAGCGGGAGATCAGGTTTGGATTACAATGAGCAGTTCTTC
CDR3 protein: CASSVPRVGSGRSGLDYNEQFF

D gene: TRBD2
clone size: .
J gene: TRBJ2-3
V gene: TRBV5-4
CDR3 DNA: TGTGCCAGCAATACTGGACTAGCGGGAGCAGATACGCAGTATTTT
CDR3 protein: CASNTGLAGADTQYF